This entry concerns a single T cell receptor (beta chain). The sample belongs to a study of T cells in localized non-small cell lung cancer. Libraries were prepared by immunoSEQ multiplex PCR; TCRdb keeps only in-frame clonotypes and omits some of them. The profile shows around 26,000 clones, roughly 87% of them singletons. Specimen: peripheral blood, collected before any cancer treatment. The clonotype was recovered from a woman aged 35-75 years with stage I lung adenocarcinoma.

Here the CDR3 reads CASSLIQGQGYTF. In nucleotides, the CDR3 is TGTGCCAGCAGCTTAATCCAGGGTCAAGGCTACACCTTC. The chain recombines TRBV7-2 with TRBJ1-2, with a possible D match to TRBD1 (5 bases). Trimming stripped 2 bases from V and 8 bases from J, with 12 bases between. The CDR3 loop spans 13 amino acids. Germline loops: CDR1 SGHTA, CDR2 FQGNSA.